The 2 T cell receptor beta chains in this list originate from one sample, sequenced in a study of T cell repertoires in cytomegalovirus infection. Antigens of these TCRs are unknown. TCRdb reanalysed the reads using MiXCR and keeps one entry per CDR3 protein. Altogether roughly 700,000 distinct CDR3 sequences are present, about 33% being singletons, with the ten largest covering over 15%. Source: cultured PBMCs, taken from culture after CMV antigen stimulation. These receptors all stem from a human donor in good health (CMV status not recorded). Some clones in this sample may be carry-over from other donors' samples.

This clonotype was counted only a few times. The rearrangement uses TRBV5-6 and TRBJ1-1; perhaps TRBD1 as D (5 bases). V dropped 0 bases and J dropped 3 bases, with 12 bases sitting between them. Germline V gene lookup returns CDR1 SGHDT and CDR2 YYEEEE. The CDR3 covers 15 residues. The CDR3 reads CASSLDPRDYTEAFF. CDR3 DNA sequence: TGTGCCAGCAGCTTGGATCCCCGGGACTACACTGAAGCTTTCTTT.

This chain joins TRBV6-1 and TRBJ2-1; 10 nucleotides match TRBD1. Germline V gives CDR1 MNHNS, CDR2 SASEGT. The CDR3 is made up of 15 amino acids. V lost 5 bases and J lost 9; bases outside the gene matches: 10. CDR3 amino acids: CASSSPGTGVVEQFF. The CDR3 nucleotides read TGTGCCAGCAGTTCTCCCGGGACAGGGGTTGTTGAGCAGTTCTTC.